This T cell receptor (beta chain) originates from a study of CD8 T cells in Susac syndrome. For the study at large: Sequenced Susac syndrome patients included six with clinically active disease and under 10 in remission. Study-wide results and caveats: Clonal expansion did not appear in Susac syndrome CD4+ T cell repertoires.

The CDR3 length is 12 residues. Germline V gene data show CDR1 as SNHLY and CDR2 as FYNNEI. RNA amounts of 0.5 to 1 ug underwent reverse transcription with random hexamers. TCR beta CDR3 was amplified by immunoSEQ multiplex PCR. This amplification extended across 54 Vbeta and 13 Jbeta segments. MiXCR, run by TCRdb on the immunoSEQ multiplex PCR reads, gives a single entry per CDR3 protein. The sample lists about 200,000 distinct CDR3 sequences, roughly nine tenths occurring once. Blood CD8+ and CD4+ T cells underwent high-throughput TCR beta sequencing. Turning to this clonotype: Its antigen is currently unknown. The germline gene is not matched at one end of the junction; a read error may be the cause.

What was sequenced was CD4+ T cells from PBMCs. The receptor was isolated from a human donor with Susac syndrome. This rearrangement joins TRBV2 to TRBJ1-4; no firm D call. The CDR3 sequence is CGHGGANEKLFF. In DNA form, the CDR3 reads TGCGGCCACGGTGGAGCTAATGAAAAACTGTTTTTT.